The 5 T cell receptor beta chains listed next were all sequenced from one sample in a study of blood T cell repertoires in COVID-19. Produced via immunoSEQ multiplex PCR; TCRdb's table is partial and in-frame only. The sample lists about 150,000 clones, approximately 88% occurring once. Sequences were obtained from peripheral blood. The receptors were gathered from a man aged 60 to 69 with acute or convalescent COVID-19.

V is TRBV9 and J is TRBJ1-1, with D tentatively TRBD1 (5 bases). The V gene lost 4 bases and the J gene lost 5 bases, with 21 bases spanning the gap. Germline V gene lookup returns CDR1 SGDLS and CDR2 YYNGEE. The CDR3 contains 16 residues. CDR3 nucleotide sequence: TGTGCCAGCAGCCCTCCCAGCGGGGGGGGTGGAACTGAAGCTTTCTTT. Its translation: CASSPPSGGGGTEAFF.

V gene TRBV2 combines with J gene TRBJ2-5; 7 bases agree with TRBD2. This CDR3 has 14 amino acids. Germline loops: CDR1 SNHLY, CDR2 FYNNEI. The trim removed 4 bases at V and 2 bases at J, leaving 4 bases unmatched. The CDR3 DNA is TGTGCCAGCAGTGGTCTTAGCGGGCAAGAGACCCAGTACTTC. Translating it yields CASSGLSGQETQYF.

The chain links TRBV5-5 to TRBJ2-2; perhaps TRBD1 as D (5 bases). The germline CDR1 and CDR2 sequences are SGHKS and YYEKEE (reference sequence). This CDR3 comprises 15 residues. Trimming took 4 bases from V and 0 from J, leaving 10 bases between them. The CDR3 DNA sequence: TGTGCCAGCAGCCCCCTGACAGCGAACACCGGGGAGCTGTTTTTT. Its translation is CASSPLTANTGELFF.

The chain combines TRBV5-1 with TRBJ1-1, with 8 bases matching TRBD1. The germline V gene has CDR1 SGHRS and CDR2 YFSETQ. CDR3 length equals 16 residues. V shed 0 bases, J shed 4 bases, and the junction held 8 bases outside the gene matches. The CDR3 coding sequence is TGCGCCAGCAGCTTGGGGCAGGGGGCGGCCAGCACTGAAGCTTTCTTT. Protein product: CASSLGQGAASTEAFF.

The rearrangement uses TRBV3-1 (or the pseudogene TRBV3-2) and TRBJ1-2, with D possibly matching TRBD1 (5 bases). Germline V gene lookup returns CDR1 LGHDT and CDR2 YNNKEL (reference sequence). The CDR3 runs to 14 residues. The V end lost 4 bases, the J end lost 2 bases, and 11 bases lay between the germline ends. DNA for the CDR3: TGTGCCAGCAGCCGTCAGGGTTCCAACTATGGCTACACCTTC. Translated, it gives CASSRQGSNYGYTF.